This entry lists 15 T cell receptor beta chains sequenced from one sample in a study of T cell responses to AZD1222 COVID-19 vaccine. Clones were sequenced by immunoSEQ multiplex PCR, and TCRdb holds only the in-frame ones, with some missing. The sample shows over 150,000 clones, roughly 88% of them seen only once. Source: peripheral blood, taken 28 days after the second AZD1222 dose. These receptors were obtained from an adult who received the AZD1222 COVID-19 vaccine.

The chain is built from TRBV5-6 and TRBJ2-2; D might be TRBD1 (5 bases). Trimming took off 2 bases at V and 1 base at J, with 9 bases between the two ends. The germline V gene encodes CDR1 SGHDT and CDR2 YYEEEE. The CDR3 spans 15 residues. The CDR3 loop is CASSLRTGNTGELFF. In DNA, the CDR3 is TGTGCCAGCAGCTTACGAACAGGGAACACCGGGGAGCTGTTTTTT.

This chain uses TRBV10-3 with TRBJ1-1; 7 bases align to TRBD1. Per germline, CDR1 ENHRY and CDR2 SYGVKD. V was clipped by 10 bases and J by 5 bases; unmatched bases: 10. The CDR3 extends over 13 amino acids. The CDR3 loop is CASWDSRGTEAFF. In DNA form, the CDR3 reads TGTGCCAGCTGGGACAGCCGAGGGACTGAAGCTTTCTTT.

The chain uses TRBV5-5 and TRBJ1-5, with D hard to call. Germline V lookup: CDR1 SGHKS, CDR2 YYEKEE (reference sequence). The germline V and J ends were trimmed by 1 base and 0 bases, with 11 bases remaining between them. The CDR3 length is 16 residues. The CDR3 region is CASSLLAGNSNQPQHF. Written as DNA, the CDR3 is TGTGCCAGCAGCTTGTTAGCTGGGAATAGCAATCAGCCCCAGCATTTT.

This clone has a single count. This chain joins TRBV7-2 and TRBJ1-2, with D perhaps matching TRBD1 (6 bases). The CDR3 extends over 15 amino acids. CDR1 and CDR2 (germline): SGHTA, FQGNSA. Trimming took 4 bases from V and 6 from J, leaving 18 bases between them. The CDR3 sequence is CASSSRRTGSNGYTF. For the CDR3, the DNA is TGTGCCAGCAGCTCACGTAGAACAGGGTCGAATGGCTACACCTTC.

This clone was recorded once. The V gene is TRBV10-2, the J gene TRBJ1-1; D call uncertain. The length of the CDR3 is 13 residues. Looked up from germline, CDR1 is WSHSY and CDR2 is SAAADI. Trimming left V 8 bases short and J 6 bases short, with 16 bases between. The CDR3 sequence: CASSYGYGAEAFF. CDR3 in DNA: TGCGCCAGCTCGTATGGGTATGGGGCTGAAGCTTTCTTT.

In DNA form, the CDR3 reads TGTGCCAGCAGTTACGGGGGTTCGGGCAACTATGGCTACACCTTC. It encodes CASSYGGSGNYGYTF. The J gene is TRBJ1-2, the V gene TRBV6-5; tentative D call: TRBD1 (5 bases). Trimming removed 2 bases from V and 2 bases from J, with 12 bases in between. The CDR3 length is 15 residues. The V gene's germline CDR1 is MNHEY and CDR2 SVGAGI.

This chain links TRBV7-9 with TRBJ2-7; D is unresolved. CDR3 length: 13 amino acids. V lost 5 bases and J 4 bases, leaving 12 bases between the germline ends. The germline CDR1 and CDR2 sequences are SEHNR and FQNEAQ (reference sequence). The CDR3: CASSPDISYEQYF. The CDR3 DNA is TGTGCCAGCAGCCCAGATATTTCTTACGAGCAGTACTTC. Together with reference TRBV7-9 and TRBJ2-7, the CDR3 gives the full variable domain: DTGVSQNPRHKITKRGQNVTFRCDPISEHNRLYWYRQTLGQGPEFLTYFQNEAQLEKSRLLSDRFSAERPKGSFSTLEIQRTEQGDSAMYLCASSPDISYEQYFGPGTRLTVT.

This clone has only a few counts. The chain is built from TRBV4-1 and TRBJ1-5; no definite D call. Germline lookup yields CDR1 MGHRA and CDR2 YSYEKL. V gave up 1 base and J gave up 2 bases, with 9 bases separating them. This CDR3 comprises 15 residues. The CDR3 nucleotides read TGCGCCAGCAGCCAAGGCAGGACGCGCAATCAGCCCCAGCATTTT. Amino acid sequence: CASSQGRTRNQPQHF.

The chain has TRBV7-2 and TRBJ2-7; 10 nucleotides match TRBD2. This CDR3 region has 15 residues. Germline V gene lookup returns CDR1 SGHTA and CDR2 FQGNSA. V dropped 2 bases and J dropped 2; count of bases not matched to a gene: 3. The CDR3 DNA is TGTGCCAGCAGCTTATCTAGCGGGGGTGCCTACGAGCAGTACTTC. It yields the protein CASSLSSGGAYEQYF.

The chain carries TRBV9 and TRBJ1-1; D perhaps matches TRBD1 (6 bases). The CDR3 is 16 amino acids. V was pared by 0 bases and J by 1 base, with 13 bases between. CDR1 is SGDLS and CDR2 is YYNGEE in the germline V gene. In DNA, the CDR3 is TGTGCCAGCAGCGTAGTAGGGGGTCTTGGGAACACTGAAGCTTTCTTT. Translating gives CASSVVGGLGNTEAFF.

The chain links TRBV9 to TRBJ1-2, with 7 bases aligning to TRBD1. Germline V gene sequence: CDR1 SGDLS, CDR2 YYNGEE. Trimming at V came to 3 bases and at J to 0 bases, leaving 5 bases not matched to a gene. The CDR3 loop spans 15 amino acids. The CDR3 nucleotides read TGTGCCAGCAGCGCCCCGGGACAGACTAACTATGGCTACACCTTC. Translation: CASSAPGQTNYGYTF.

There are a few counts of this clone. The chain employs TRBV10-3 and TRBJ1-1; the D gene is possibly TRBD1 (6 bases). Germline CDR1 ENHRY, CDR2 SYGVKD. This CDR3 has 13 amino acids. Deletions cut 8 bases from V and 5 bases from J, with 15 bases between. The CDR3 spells CAIRVRTATEAFF. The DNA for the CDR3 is TGTGCCATCCGAGTTAGGACAGCTACTGAAGCTTTCTTT.

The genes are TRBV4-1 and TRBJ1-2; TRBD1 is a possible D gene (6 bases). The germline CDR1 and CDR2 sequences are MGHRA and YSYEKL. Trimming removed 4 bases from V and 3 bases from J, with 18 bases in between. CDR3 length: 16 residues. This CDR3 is CASSPVFRDTYYGYTF. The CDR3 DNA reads TGCGCCAGCAGCCCCGTTTTTAGGGACACTTACTATGGCTACACCTTC.

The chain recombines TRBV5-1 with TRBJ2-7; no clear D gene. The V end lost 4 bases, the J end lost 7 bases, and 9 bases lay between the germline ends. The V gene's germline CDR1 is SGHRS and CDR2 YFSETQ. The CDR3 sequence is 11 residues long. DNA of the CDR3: TGCGCCAGCAGCGCCCCGGGTGAGCAGTACTTC. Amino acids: CASSAPGEQYF.

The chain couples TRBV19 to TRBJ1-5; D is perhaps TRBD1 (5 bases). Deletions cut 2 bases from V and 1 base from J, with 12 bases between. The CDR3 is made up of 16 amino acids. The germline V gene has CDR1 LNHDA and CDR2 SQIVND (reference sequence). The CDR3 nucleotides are TGTGCCAGTAGTATAAGGCCGGGGGTCAGCAATCAGCCCCAGCATTTT. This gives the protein CASSIRPGVSNQPQHF. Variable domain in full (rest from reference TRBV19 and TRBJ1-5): DGGITQSPKYLFRKEGQNVTLSCEQNLNHDAMYWYRQDPGQGLRLIYYSQIVNDFQKGDIAEGYSVSREKKESFPLTVTSAQKNPTAFYLCASSIRPGVSNQPQHFGDGTRLSIL.